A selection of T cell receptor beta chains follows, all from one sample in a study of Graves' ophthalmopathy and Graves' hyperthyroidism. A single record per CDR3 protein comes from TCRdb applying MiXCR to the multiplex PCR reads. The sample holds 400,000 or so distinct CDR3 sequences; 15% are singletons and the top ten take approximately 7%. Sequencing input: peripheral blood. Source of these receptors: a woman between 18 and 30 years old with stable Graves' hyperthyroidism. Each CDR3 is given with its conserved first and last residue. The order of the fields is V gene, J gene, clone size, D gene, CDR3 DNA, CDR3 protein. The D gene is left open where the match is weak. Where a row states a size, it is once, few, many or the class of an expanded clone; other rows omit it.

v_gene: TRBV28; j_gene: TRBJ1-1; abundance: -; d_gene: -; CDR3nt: TGTGCCAGCAGTCTAGGGGAGGAGGTCCGTGAAGCTTTCTTT; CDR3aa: CASSLGEEVREAFF
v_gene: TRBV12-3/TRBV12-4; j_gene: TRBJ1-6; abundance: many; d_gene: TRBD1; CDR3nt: TGTGCCAGCAGTTTAGCGGACAGGTTTAATTCACCCCTCCACTTT; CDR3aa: CASSLADRFNSPLHF
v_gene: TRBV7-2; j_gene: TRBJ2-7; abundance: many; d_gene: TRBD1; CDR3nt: TGTGCCAGCAGCCGGGGACAGAACTCCTACGAGCAGTACTTC; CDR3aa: CASSRGQNSYEQYF
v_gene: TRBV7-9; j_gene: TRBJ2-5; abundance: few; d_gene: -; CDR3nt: TGTGCCAGCAGAGCCACAGGGGAGGGAGAGACCCAGTACTTC; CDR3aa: CASRATGEGETQYF
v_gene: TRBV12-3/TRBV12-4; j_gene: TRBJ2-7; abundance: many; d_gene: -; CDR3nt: TGTGCCAGCAGTTCAAACCGGGACCGATACGAGCAGTACTTC; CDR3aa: CASSSNRDRYEQYF
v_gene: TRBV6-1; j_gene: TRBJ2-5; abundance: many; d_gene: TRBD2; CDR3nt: TGTGCCAGCAGTGAGATAGCGGGGTATGGGGAGACCCAGTACTTC; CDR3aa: CASSEIAGYGETQYF
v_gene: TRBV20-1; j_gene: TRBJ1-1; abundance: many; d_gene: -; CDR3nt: TGCAGTGCGGGAGGGACACAGAGGAACACTGAAGCTTTCTTT; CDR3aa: CSAGGTQRNTEAFF
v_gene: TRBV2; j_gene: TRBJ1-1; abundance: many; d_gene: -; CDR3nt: TGTGCCAGCAGTGAAGGGAACCTGGACAGTGTGAACACTGAAGCTTTCTTT; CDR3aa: CASSEGNLDSVNTEAFF
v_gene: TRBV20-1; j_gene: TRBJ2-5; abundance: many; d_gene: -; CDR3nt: TGCAGTGCTAGACCCCGGGTGGCGGGGCTTCAAGAGACCCAGTACTTC; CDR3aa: CSARPRVAGLQETQYF
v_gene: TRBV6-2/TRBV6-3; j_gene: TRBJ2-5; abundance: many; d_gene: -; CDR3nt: TGTGCCAGCAGTTTTGTGGGAGAGACCCAGTACTTC; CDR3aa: CASSFVGETQYF
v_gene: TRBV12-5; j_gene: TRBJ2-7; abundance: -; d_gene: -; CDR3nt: TGTGCTAGTGGTTTGGGGGCCTACGAGCAGTACTTC; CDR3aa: CASGLGAYEQYF
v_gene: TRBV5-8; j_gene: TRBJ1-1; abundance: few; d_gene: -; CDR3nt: TGTGCCAGCAGCCCCGAGGGGGGCTGGGATAGCACTGAAGCTTTCTTT; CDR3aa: CASSPEGGWDSTEAFF
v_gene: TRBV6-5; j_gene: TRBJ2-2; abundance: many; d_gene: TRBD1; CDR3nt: TGTGCCAGCAGGTGGGACAGGGACACCGGGGAGCTGTTTTTT; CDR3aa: CASRWDRDTGELFF
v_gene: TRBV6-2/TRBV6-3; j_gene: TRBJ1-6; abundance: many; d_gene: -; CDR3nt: TGTGCCAGCAGTTACTCGACCGGGACGGCGAAGACGTTTAAAAATTCACCCCTCCACTTT; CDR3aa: CASSYSTGTAKTFKNSPLHF
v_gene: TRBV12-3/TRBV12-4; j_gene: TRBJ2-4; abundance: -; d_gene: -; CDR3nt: TGTGCCAGCAGTCCCGCTTGGCAAAACATTAAGTACTTC; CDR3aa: CASSPAWQNIKYF
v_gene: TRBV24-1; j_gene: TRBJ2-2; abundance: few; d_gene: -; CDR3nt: TGTGCCACCAGTGATCCTTCGTCCGGGGAGCTGTTTTTT; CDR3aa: CATSDPSSGELFF
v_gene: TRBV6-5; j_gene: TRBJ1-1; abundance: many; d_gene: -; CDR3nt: TGTGCCAGCAGTTACTCGAATGAGGGCGCTGAAGCTTTCTTT; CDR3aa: CASSYSNEGAEAFF
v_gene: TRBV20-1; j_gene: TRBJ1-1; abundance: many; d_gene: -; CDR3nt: TGCAGTGCTAGTAACCCGTGGGGAGGAAATGAAGCTTTCTTT; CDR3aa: CSASNPWGGNEAFF
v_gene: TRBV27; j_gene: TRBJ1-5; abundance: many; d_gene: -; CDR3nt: TGTGCCAGCAGTTTATGGAGAAGCAATCAGCCCCAGCATTTT; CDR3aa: CASSLWRSNQPQHF
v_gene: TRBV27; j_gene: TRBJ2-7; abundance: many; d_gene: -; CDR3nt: TGTGCCAGCAGTCCCGCCGGGTCCTCCTTGGGGAACGAGCAGTACTTC; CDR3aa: CASSPAGSSLGNEQYF
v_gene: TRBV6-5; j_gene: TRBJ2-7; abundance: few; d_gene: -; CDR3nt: TGTGCCAGCAGTTACGCCCCGGTCGGGGCCTACGAGCAGTACTTC; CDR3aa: CASSYAPVGAYEQYF
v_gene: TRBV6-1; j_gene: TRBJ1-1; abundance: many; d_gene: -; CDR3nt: TGTGCCAGCAGTGACGACGGGACACCGAACACTGAAGCTTTCTTT; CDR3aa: CASSDDGTPNTEAFF
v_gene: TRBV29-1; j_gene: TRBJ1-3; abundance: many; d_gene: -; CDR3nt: TGCAGCGTTCTAGGGCTGGGGGGAAACACCATATATTTT; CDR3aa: CSVLGLGGNTIYF
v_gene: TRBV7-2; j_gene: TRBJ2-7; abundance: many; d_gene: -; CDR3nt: TGTGCCAGCAGGGATGGGGGGGCTTACGAGCAGTACTTC; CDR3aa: CASRDGGAYEQYF
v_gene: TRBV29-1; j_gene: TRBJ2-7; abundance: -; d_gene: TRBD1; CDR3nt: TGCAGCGTTGAAGCGGTAGGGGGCTTCGACGAGCAGTACTTC; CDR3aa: CSVEAVGGFDEQYF
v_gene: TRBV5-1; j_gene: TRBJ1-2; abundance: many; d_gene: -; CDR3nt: TGCGCCAGCAGCCCAACAGGGAGGGTGGCCTATGGCTACACCTTC; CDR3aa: CASSPTGRVAYGYTF
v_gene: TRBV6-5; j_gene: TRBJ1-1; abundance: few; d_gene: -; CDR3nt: TGTGCCAGCAGTTCACTCGGACAACCCGGGAACACTGAAGCTTTCTTT; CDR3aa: CASSSLGQPGNTEAFF